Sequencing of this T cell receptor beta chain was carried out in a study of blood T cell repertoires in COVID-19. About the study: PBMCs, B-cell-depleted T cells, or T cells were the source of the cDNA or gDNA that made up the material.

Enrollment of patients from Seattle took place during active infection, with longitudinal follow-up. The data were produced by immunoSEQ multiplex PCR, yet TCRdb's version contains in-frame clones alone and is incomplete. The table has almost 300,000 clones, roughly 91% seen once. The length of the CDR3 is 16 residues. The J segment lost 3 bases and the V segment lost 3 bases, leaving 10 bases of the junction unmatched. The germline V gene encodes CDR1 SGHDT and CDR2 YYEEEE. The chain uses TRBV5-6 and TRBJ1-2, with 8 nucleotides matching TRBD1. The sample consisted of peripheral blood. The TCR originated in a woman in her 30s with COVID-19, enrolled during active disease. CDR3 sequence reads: CASSSVRTGNHYGYTF. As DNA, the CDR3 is TGTGCCAGCAGCTCGGTCCGGACAGGGAATCACTATGGCTACACCTTC.